Here is one T cell receptor (beta chain) with its context. Its cognate antigen is unknown. The data are from a study of cytomegalovirus exposure and HLA in healthy donors. At collection, donors were nominally healthy, but unrecorded immune exposures were probable. Findings and limits, study-wide: With further analysis later on, most CMV-associated TCR beta chains appeared HLA-restricted. Analysis performed later found 16,000 or so TCR beta sequences associated with HLA alleles at 0.05 false discovery rate. In a later analysis, TCR beta V- and J-gene trimming showed a link to a missense DCLRE1C variant.

PCR used 60 Vbeta primers and 13 Jbeta primers. Using immunoSEQ multiplex PCR, the repertoire was profiled, and TCRdb retains in-frame clones only, with some absent. The sample contains roughly 180,000 clones, roughly 80% of which appear only once. The sequencing sample was made of PBMCs. This receptor was identified in a man aged 25 to 45 in good health and CMV-seropositive.

In DNA, the CDR3 is TGCGCCAGCAGTGAGTCGCCCTACTGGACAGCCGCCCTGGAAGACACTGAAGCTTTCTTT. It specifies CASSESPYWTAALEDTEAFF. This chain links TRBV10-1 with TRBJ1-1, with D perhaps matching TRBD1 (6 bases). The CDR3 loop spans 20 amino acids. Germline V lookup: CDR1 WNHNN, CDR2 SYGVQD (reference sequence). The ends were cut back, 0 bases at V and 3 bases at J, with 26 bases in the middle.